This TCR beta chain stems from a study of identical twins. Whole-study findings and limits: Within cord blood, abundant beta clonotypes carried fewer insertions, but memory repertoires showed no such trend. Out-of-frame alpha sequences common to twins exhibited an excess of low generation probability.

Germline CDR1 reads SGDLS; CDR2 reads YYNGEE. V was cut by 0 bases and J by 0 bases, with 9 bases left in between. The CDR3 length is 16 residues. A note on this clonotype: Its antigen is not identified.

Template switching introduced a universal primer site, and the cDNA bore unique molecular identifiers. A single record per CDR3 protein comes from TCRdb applying MiXCR to the 5' RACE reads. The sample consists of fewer than 500,000 distinct CDR3 sequences, about 13% of them appearing once. The same specimen was also included in a second study, on yellow fever vaccine responses in identical twins.

This TCR was recovered from a woman under 30 in good health. Sequencing was performed on CD4+ T cells sorted from blood. The chain recombines TRBV9 with TRBJ1-4, with a possible D match to TRBD1 (5 bases). Here the CDR3 DNA reads TGTGCCAGCAGCGTAGTTGGGACTTCAACTAATGAAAAACTGTTTTTT. As protein: CASSVVGTSTNEKLFF.